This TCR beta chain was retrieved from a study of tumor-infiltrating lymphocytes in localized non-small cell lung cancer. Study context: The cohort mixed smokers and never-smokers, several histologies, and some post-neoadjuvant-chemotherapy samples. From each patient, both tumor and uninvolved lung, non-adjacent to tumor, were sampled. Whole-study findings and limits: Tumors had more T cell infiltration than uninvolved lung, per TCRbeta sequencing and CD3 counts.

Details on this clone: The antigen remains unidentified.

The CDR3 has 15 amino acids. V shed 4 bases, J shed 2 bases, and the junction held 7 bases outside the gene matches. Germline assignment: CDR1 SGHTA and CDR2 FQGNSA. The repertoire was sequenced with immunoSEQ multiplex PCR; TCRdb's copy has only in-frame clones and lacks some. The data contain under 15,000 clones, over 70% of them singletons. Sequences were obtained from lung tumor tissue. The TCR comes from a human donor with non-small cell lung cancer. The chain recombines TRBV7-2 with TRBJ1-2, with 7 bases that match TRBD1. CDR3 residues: CASSSPDRVNYGYTF. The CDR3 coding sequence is TGTGCCAGCAGCTCACCCGACAGGGTAAACTATGGCTACACCTTC.